This TCR beta chain was recorded in a study of cytomegalovirus exposure and HLA in healthy donors. A note on this clone: One end of the junction fails to match germline, which may point to a read error.

The PCR used 60 Vbeta and 13 Jbeta primers. The protocol was immunoSEQ multiplex PCR, while the TCRdb copy is restricted to in-frame clones and leaves out a portion. The data hold about 160,000 clones, with 80% observed a single time. CDR1 and CDR2 from the germline V gene are SEHNR and FQNEAQ (reference sequence). The CDR3 runs 14 residues. The specimen sequenced was PBMCs. This sequence joins TRBV7-9 and TRBJ1-2; maybe TRBD1 (5 bases). The TCR comes from a man aged 25-45 years in good health and CMV-seronegative. The CDR3 DNA reads TGTTCCAGCAGCCAAAGGGACGGAGGGGAAGGCTACACCTTC. Translating gives CSSSQRDGGEGYTF.